This passage covers 4 T cell receptor beta chains from one sample sequenced in a study of blood T cell repertoires in COVID-19. The data were produced by immunoSEQ multiplex PCR, yet TCRdb's version contains in-frame clones alone and is incomplete. The sample has around 100,000 clones; about four fifths are singletons. Sequences were obtained from peripheral blood. Receptors originate from a woman aged 40 to 50 with acute or convalescent COVID-19.

In DNA form, the CDR3 reads TGCGCCAGCAGTCCACCGACAGGGGTGAGAAACATTCAGTACTTC. The encoded protein is CASSPPTGVRNIQYF. The chain combines TRBV5-1 with TRBJ2-4, with TRBD1 identical over 8 bases. Unmatched junction bases numbered 10, after V lost 5 bases and J lost 6 bases. The CDR3 has 15 amino acids. The germline V gene has CDR1 SGHRS and CDR2 YFSETQ.

In DNA, the CDR3 is TGCGCCAGCAGTGGTATCGGCTACGAGCAGTACTTC. Its protein product is CASSGIGYEQYF. The V gene is TRBV5-1, the J gene TRBJ2-7; no definite D call. CDR3 length: 12 residues. The V gene lost 5 bases and the J gene lost 3 bases, with 9 bases spanning the gap. The V gene's germline CDR1 is SGHRS and CDR2 YFSETQ.

The V call is TRBV12-2, the J call TRBJ1-2; the table calls TRBD1, which could not be checked here. TRBV12-2 is marked as a pseudogene. This CDR3 spans 15 amino acids. In DNA form, the CDR3 reads TGTGCAAGTCGCTCGCTCCGATCAACACCCTATGGCTACACCTTC. Amino acids: CASRSLRSTPYGYTF.

This chain joins TRBV19 and TRBJ1-1, with 7 positions matching TRBD1. Trimming at V came to 0 bases and at J to 1 base, leaving 8 bases not matched to a gene. The CDR3 is made up of 17 amino acids. Germline V gene sequence: CDR1 LNHDA, CDR2 SQIVND (reference sequence). In DNA, the CDR3 is TGTGCCAGTAGTATAGATCGGGACAGTATAACGAACACTGAAGCTTTCTTT. This codes for CASSIDRDSITNTEAFF.